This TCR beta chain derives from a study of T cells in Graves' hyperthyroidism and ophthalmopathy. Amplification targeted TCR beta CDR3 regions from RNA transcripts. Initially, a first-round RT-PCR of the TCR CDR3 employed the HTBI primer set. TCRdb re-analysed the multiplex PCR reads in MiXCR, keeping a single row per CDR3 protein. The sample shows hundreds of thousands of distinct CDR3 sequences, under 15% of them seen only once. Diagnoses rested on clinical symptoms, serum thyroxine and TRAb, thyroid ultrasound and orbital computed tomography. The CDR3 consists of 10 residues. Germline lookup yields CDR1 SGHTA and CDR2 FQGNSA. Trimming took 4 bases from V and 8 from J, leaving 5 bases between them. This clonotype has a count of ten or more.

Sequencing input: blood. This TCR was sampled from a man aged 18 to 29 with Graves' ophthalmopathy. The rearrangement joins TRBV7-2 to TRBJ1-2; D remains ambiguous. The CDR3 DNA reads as TGTGCCAGCAGCTCTGCCGGCTACACCTTC. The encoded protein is CASSSAGYTF.